What follows is one T cell receptor beta chain and its context. This clonotype occurred once. This receptor's antigen is unknown. Within one base of it there is no much larger clone, and no base qualities were kept. One read alone lends weak support. This specimen comes from a study of CD8 T cells in Susac syndrome (dated by TCRdb to between 2018 and 2020). General notes on the study: Whether CD8+ T cell activation and differentiation in Susac syndrome was antigen driven was tested using repertoire sequencing. The clonality of the CD8+ T cell repertoire was compared across more than 9 healthy donors, roughly 14 Susac syndrome patients and about 15 multiple sclerosis patients.

RNA was extracted using the RNeasy kit, and roughly 0.45 to 1 ug of the RNA was reverse transcribed with random hexamers. The immunoSEQ multiplex PCR assay, covering 54 Vbeta and 13 Jbeta segments, was used to amplify TCR beta CDR3 regions. PCR amplification bias was corrected by using a synthetic template baseline for primer optimization and computational correction. As for the authors' bioinformatics: Reads were annotated to V, D and J genes per IMGT and analyzed with immunoSEQ Analyzer, keeping only productive sequences. To calculate clonality, Shannon entropy was normalized by log2 of the number of productive unique sequences and then subtracted from one. Public and private clones were assessed among the 100 most prevalent clones of each patient and control. Clones were defined as Susac-specific if absent from the healthy and MS cohorts, from around 1,100 published viral clones and from other ImmuneACCESS disease sequences. TCRdb took the public reads, trimmed them with fastp at Q25, ran MiXCR for clone calling and kept in-frame beta chains. When rows share a CDR3 protein, they turn into one entry using the most common DNA and genes. The V and J calls reflect TCRdb's pipeline rather than the authors' work. The sample yields around 270,000 distinct CDR3 sequences; 75% to 85% were counted once. Of the sample, around 0.21% is held by the ten largest clones.

The paper as a whole reports these results and caveats: The number of individuals in the TCR sequencing and HLA analysis was recognized as being relatively small.

From the cysteine through the phenylalanine, the CDR3 covers 15 amino acids. The entry retains the CDR3 DNA only, 45 bases that are in frame from base 1. From V the trimming removes 5 bases and from J it removes 1 base, while the gene matches leave 4 bases of the junction unaccounted for. Peripheral blood CD8+ and CD4+ T cells from healthy donors, Susac syndrome patients and multiple sclerosis patients were profiled by high-throughput TCR beta sequencing. Multiple sclerosis controls were treatment-naive patients with stable or active relapsing-remitting disease fulfilling revised McDonald criteria. CD8+ TEMRA cells were enriched by FACS, while bulk CD8+ and CD4+ T cells were purified by magnetic negative isolation. Blood was drawn into EDTA tubes, processed within 24 hours, and PBMCs were isolated by density gradient centrifugation. PBMCs intended for TCR sequencing were cryopreserved in liquid nitrogen and were subsequently thawed in a 37 degrees C water bath. The sorted or isolated CD4+, CD8+ and CD8+ TEMRA cells had a purity of 90% or higher.

The chain was built from TRBV12-3 or TRBV12-4 and TRBJ1-5; 8 junctional bases match TRBD1. Sequencing was performed on CD8+ T cells from PBMCs. The receptor was isolated from a human donor with multiple sclerosis. The CDR3 region reads CASSTGGLSNQPQHF. The bases are TGTGCCAGCAGTACAGGGGGTCTGAGCAATCAGCCCCAGCATTTT.